This T cell receptor (beta chain) was observed in a study of monozygotic twins with inflammatory bowel disease. TCRdb reprocessed the 5' RACE reads and keeps a single row for each CDR3 protein, giving no DNA. Recorded here are some 210,000 distinct CDR3 sequences; the top ten clones represent 1.6%. CDR1 is MGHRA and CDR2 is YSYEKL in the germline V gene. The CDR3 loop spans 13 amino acids. Each donor had roughly 2.3 ml of blood drawn. The specimen was blood. This rearrangement joins TRBV4-1 to TRBJ1-3. The sequence came from a human donor with ulcerative colitis or Crohn's disease, or a healthy co-twin of an affected twin (not recorded which). The CDR3 loop reads CASSQLILDTIYF.